The rows below give T cell receptor beta chains drawn from one sample of a study of Ad26.COV2.S vaccination and SARS-CoV-2 variants. TCRdb's copy holds only in-frame clones and misses some; the assay was immunoSEQ multiplex PCR. The sample has 330,000 or so clones, approximately 87% seen once; the top ten hold around 5.5%. The sample here was peripheral blood, taken in a trial of Ad26.COV2.S vaccine versus placebo. The receptors originated from a person between 18 and 65 years old who received the Ad26.COV2.S COVID-19 vaccine or a placebo. Each CDR3 is given with its conserved first and last residue. The order of the fields is V gene, clone size, D gene, J gene, CDR3 DNA, CDR3 protein. D genes are given only for firm matches. Clone size is not always given. Where it is, it says once, few, many or a class for expanded clones.

v_call: TRBV9
clone_size: few
d_call: NA
j_call: TRBJ1-1
cdr3_nt: TGTGCCAGCAGCCTTACAGGGTTTGTCAAAAGCTCAGCTTTCTTT
cdr3_aa: CASSLTGFVKSSAFF

v_call: TRBV4-1
clone_size: NA
d_call: NA
j_call: TRBJ1-6
cdr3_nt: TGCGCCAGCAGCAGGGCCCCCAATTCACCCCTCCACTTT
cdr3_aa: CASSRAPNSPLHF

v_call: TRBV6-5
clone_size: NA
d_call: NA
j_call: TRBJ1-4
cdr3_nt: TGTGCCAGCAGTTACATGCTGGGTGTAGGTGAAAAACTGTTTTTT
cdr3_aa: CASSYMLGVGEKLFF

v_call: TRBV4-3
clone_size: NA
d_call: NA
j_call: TRBJ1-2
cdr3_nt: TGCGCCAGCAGCCAAGAAAAGGGACTGACTAACTATGGCTACACCTTC
cdr3_aa: CASSQEKGLTNYGYTF

v_call: TRBV11-3
clone_size: NA
d_call: TRBD1
j_call: TRBJ1-2
cdr3_nt: TGTGCCAGCAGTTATTACGGGACAGGGACTAACTATGGCTACACCTTC
cdr3_aa: CASSYYGTGTNYGYTF

v_call: TRBV19
clone_size: NA
d_call: TRBD2
j_call: TRBJ2-3
cdr3_nt: TGTGCCAGTAGTATCGGACTAGCGACAGATACGCAGTATTTT
cdr3_aa: CASSIGLATDTQYF

v_call: TRBV4-3
clone_size: few
d_call: NA
j_call: TRBJ1-4
cdr3_nt: TGCGCCAGCAGCCAACCCCCGGTTGGGGGGGCTGAAAAACTGTTTTTT
cdr3_aa: CASSQPPVGGAEKLFF

v_call: TRBV3-1/TRBV3-2
clone_size: NA
d_call: NA
j_call: TRBJ2-2
cdr3_nt: TGTGCCAGCAGCCAAATCGGTGCCGGGGAGCTGTTTTTT
cdr3_aa: CASSQIGAGELFF

v_call: TRBV5-4
clone_size: NA
d_call: TRBD1
j_call: TRBJ1-1
cdr3_nt: TGTGCCAGCAGTCCACGACAGGGGCCTACTGAAGCTTTCTTT
cdr3_aa: CASSPRQGPTEAFF

v_call: TRBV4-2
clone_size: NA
d_call: TRBD1
j_call: TRBJ1-4
cdr3_nt: TGTGCCAGCAGCCAACAGGGGGCGGACGGTGAAAAACTGTTTTTT
cdr3_aa: CASSQQGADGEKLFF

v_call: TRBV19
clone_size: NA
d_call: TRBD1
j_call: TRBJ2-2
cdr3_nt: TGTGCCAGTAGTACTTCCGGGACAGGGGGCGTCCCCAACACCGGGGAGCTGTTTTTT
cdr3_aa: CASSTSGTGGVPNTGELFF

v_call: TRBV7-9
clone_size: NA
d_call: TRBD2
j_call: TRBJ2-2
cdr3_nt: TGTGCCAGCAGCTGGGGACTAGCGGTGAACACCGGGGAGCTGTTTTTT
cdr3_aa: CASSWGLAVNTGELFF

v_call: TRBV7-3
clone_size: NA
d_call: TRBD1
j_call: TRBJ2-2
cdr3_nt: TGTGCCAGCATCTCGGACAGGGGTGCCGGGGAGCTGTTTTTT
cdr3_aa: CASISDRGAGELFF

v_call: TRBV12-3/TRBV12-4
clone_size: NA
d_call: NA
j_call: TRBJ2-3
cdr3_nt: TGTGCCAGCGGGGAAAGCACAGATACGCAGTATTTT
cdr3_aa: CASGESTDTQYF

v_call: TRBV19
clone_size: NA
d_call: TRBD2
j_call: TRBJ2-3
cdr3_nt: TGTGCCAGTAGCCTCACTAGCGGGAGGGCTGAGGGCACAGATACGCAGTATTTT
cdr3_aa: CASSLTSGRAEGTDTQYF

v_call: TRBV7-9
clone_size: NA
d_call: NA
j_call: TRBJ1-2
cdr3_nt: TGTGCCAGCAGCTTATTTCGGGGGGCCGGCTATGGCTACACCTTC
cdr3_aa: CASSLFRGAGYGYTF

v_call: TRBV27
clone_size: NA
d_call: NA
j_call: TRBJ1-1
cdr3_nt: TGTGCCAGCAGTTCCCCTGGGGCGATGAACACTGAAGCTTTCTTT
cdr3_aa: CASSSPGAMNTEAFF

v_call: TRBV5-1
clone_size: NA
d_call: NA
j_call: TRBJ1-1
cdr3_nt: TGCGCCAGCAGCCCGCACGAGGGGACGAACACTGAAGCTTTCTTT
cdr3_aa: CASSPHEGTNTEAFF

v_call: TRBV11-2
clone_size: few
d_call: NA
j_call: TRBJ1-6
cdr3_nt: TGTGCCAGCAGCTTAGATATGGGGGAGAGCTCCTATAATTCACCCCTCCACTTT
cdr3_aa: CASSLDMGESSYNSPLHF

v_call: TRBV6-6
clone_size: NA
d_call: NA
j_call: TRBJ2-1
cdr3_nt: TGTGCCAGCAGTTCGCCGGGGGCTGAGCAGTTCTTC
cdr3_aa: CASSSPGAEQFF

v_call: TRBV6-6
clone_size: once
d_call: TRBD2
j_call: TRBJ2-1
cdr3_nt: TGTGCCAGCAGTCCCCCGGGACTAGCCTACAATGAGCAGTTCTTC
cdr3_aa: CASSPPGLAYNEQFF

v_call: TRBV6-2/TRBV6-3
clone_size: NA
d_call: TRBD1
j_call: TRBJ1-2
cdr3_nt: TGTGCCAGCAGTTACAGCTTGTTGTTGGGGACAGGGGTCCCCCTCTATGGCTACACCTTC
cdr3_aa: CASSYSLLLGTGVPLYGYTF

v_call: TRBV19
clone_size: few
d_call: NA
j_call: TRBJ2-2
cdr3_nt: TGTGCCAGTAGTCCGGGACGGAACACCGGGGAGCTGTTTTTT
cdr3_aa: CASSPGRNTGELFF

v_call: TRBV6-5
clone_size: once
d_call: NA
j_call: TRBJ2-7
cdr3_nt: TGTGCCAGCAGTAGGGGACAGCGGGCCGGGGGGCAGTACTTC
cdr3_aa: CASSRGQRAGGQYF

v_call: TRBV6-6
clone_size: NA
d_call: NA
j_call: TRBJ1-4
cdr3_nt: TGTGCCAGCAGGGGGGGGGAAAAACTGTTTTTT
cdr3_aa: CASRGGEKLFF

v_call: TRBV4-1
clone_size: NA
d_call: NA
j_call: TRBJ1-1
cdr3_nt: TGCGCCAGCAGCCAACCGGGACAGAACACTGAAGCTTTCTTT
cdr3_aa: CASSQPGQNTEAFF

v_call: TRBV9
clone_size: NA
d_call: NA
j_call: TRBJ1-6
cdr3_nt: TGTGCCAGCAGCGTAGGTCCGATTAATTCACCCCTCCACTTT
cdr3_aa: CASSVGPINSPLHF

v_call: TRBV9
clone_size: NA
d_call: NA
j_call: TRBJ1-1
cdr3_nt: TGTGCCAGCAGCTCTTCTAGCGGATCGTTGAACACTGAAGCTTTCTTT
cdr3_aa: CASSSSSGSLNTEAFF

v_call: TRBV18
clone_size: NA
d_call: TRBD1
j_call: TRBJ1-2
cdr3_nt: TGTGCCAGCTCACCTAAGGACAGGGCTAACTATGGCTACACCTTC
cdr3_aa: CASSPKDRANYGYTF

v_call: TRBV5-1
clone_size: NA
d_call: NA
j_call: TRBJ2-3
cdr3_nt: TGCGCCAGCAGCTTGGTGACAGATACGCAGTATTTT
cdr3_aa: CASSLVTDTQYF

v_call: TRBV11-3
clone_size: NA
d_call: NA
j_call: TRBJ1-1
cdr3_nt: TGTGCCAGCAGCCTAAGGATGGGGACTGAAGCTTTCTTT
cdr3_aa: CASSLRMGTEAFF

v_call: TRBV5-8
clone_size: NA
d_call: NA
j_call: TRBJ1-2
cdr3_nt: TGTGCCAGCAGCTTGGCACCATATGGCTACACCTTC
cdr3_aa: CASSLAPYGYTF

v_call: TRBV10-3
clone_size: NA
d_call: NA
j_call: TRBJ1-1
cdr3_nt: TGTGCCATCAGTGATTCTCGGGGTCCAAAGTCAGCTTTCTTT
cdr3_aa: CAISDSRGPKSAFF

v_call: TRBV19
clone_size: NA
d_call: NA
j_call: TRBJ2-5
cdr3_nt: TGTGCCACCAACACCGGACAAGGACACCAAGAGACCCAGTACTTC
cdr3_aa: CATNTGQGHQETQYF

v_call: TRBV10-2
clone_size: NA
d_call: TRBD1
j_call: TRBJ1-1
cdr3_nt: TGCGCCAGCAGGGATCGGGTAAACAGGGGGCGCGGCACTGAAGCTTTCTTT
cdr3_aa: CASRDRVNRGRGTEAFF

v_call: TRBV28
clone_size: NA
d_call: TRBD1
j_call: TRBJ2-7
cdr3_nt: TGTGCCAGCAGTTTGACAGGGACCTCCTACGAGCAGTACTTC
cdr3_aa: CASSLTGTSYEQYF

v_call: TRBV27
clone_size: NA
d_call: NA
j_call: TRBJ1-4
cdr3_nt: TGTGCCAGCAGTACCCTTTCAGGGGTGGATGAAAAACTGTTTTTT
cdr3_aa: CASSTLSGVDEKLFF

v_call: TRBV12-3/TRBV12-4
clone_size: NA
d_call: NA
j_call: TRBJ2-4
cdr3_nt: TGTGCCAACTGGAGGCGCGCCAAAAACATTCAGTACTTC
cdr3_aa: CANWRRAKNIQYF

v_call: TRBV21-1
clone_size: NA
d_call: NA
j_call: TRBJ1-1
cdr3_nt: TGTGCCTCCTGGGGGGGGGACAGCAACTTAATGAACACTGAAGCTTTCTTT
cdr3_aa: CASWGGDSNLMNTEAFF

v_call: TRBV2
clone_size: NA
d_call: NA
j_call: TRBJ2-3
cdr3_nt: TGTGCCAGCAGTGAAGCCGGGCGCACAGATACGCAGTATTTT
cdr3_aa: CASSEAGRTDTQYF

v_call: TRBV7-9
clone_size: NA
d_call: NA
j_call: TRBJ2-2
cdr3_nt: TGTGCCAGCAGCCCCGGACAAAACACCGGGGAGCTATTTTTT
cdr3_aa: CASSPGQNTGELFF

v_call: TRBV6-1
clone_size: NA
d_call: NA
j_call: TRBJ1-5
cdr3_nt: TGTGCCAGCAGTGCGAGGACAGAAATTTATAGCAATCAGCCCCAGCATTTT
cdr3_aa: CASSARTEIYSNQPQHF

v_call: TRBV29-1
clone_size: NA
d_call: NA
j_call: TRBJ2-1
cdr3_nt: TGCAGCGTCGGAGGGGTGGATGAGCAGTTCTTC
cdr3_aa: CSVGGVDEQFF

v_call: TRBV12-3/TRBV12-4
clone_size: NA
d_call: NA
j_call: TRBJ2-5
cdr3_nt: TGTGCCAGCAGTAGAACGGGCGGAGAGACCCAGTACTTC
cdr3_aa: CASSRTGGETQYF

v_call: TRBV6-4
clone_size: once
d_call: NA
j_call: TRBJ2-1
cdr3_nt: TGTGCCAGCAGTGACGGGGTAGGTCCGAGCTATGAGCAGTTCTTC
cdr3_aa: CASSDGVGPSYEQFF

v_call: TRBV18
clone_size: NA
d_call: TRBD1
j_call: TRBJ1-1
cdr3_nt: TGTGCCAGCTCATCATACAGGGGTGGTAACACTGAAGCTTTCTTT
cdr3_aa: CASSSYRGGNTEAFF

v_call: TRBV19
clone_size: NA
d_call: NA
j_call: TRBJ2-1
cdr3_nt: TGTGCCAGTAGTAAGGAGGGTTTGGGTAACAATGAGCAGTTCTTC
cdr3_aa: CASSKEGLGNNEQFF

v_call: TRBV19
clone_size: NA
d_call: TRBD1
j_call: TRBJ2-7
cdr3_nt: TGTGCCTCCTCCGACAGGGTGGGGGAGCAGTACTTC
cdr3_aa: CASSDRVGEQYF

v_call: TRBV18
clone_size: NA
d_call: NA
j_call: TRBJ1-1
cdr3_nt: TGTGCCAGCTCACCACAGGGAATGAACACTGAAGCTTTCTTT
cdr3_aa: CASSPQGMNTEAFF

v_call: TRBV7-8
clone_size: NA
d_call: NA
j_call: TRBJ2-2
cdr3_nt: TGTGCCAGCAGCTTAGTACGGAGCGGGGAGCTGTTTTTT
cdr3_aa: CASSLVRSGELFF

v_call: TRBV6-5
clone_size: NA
d_call: TRBD1
j_call: TRBJ1-4
cdr3_nt: TGTGCCAGCAGTAGGACAGGGGGCAATGAAAAACTGTTTTTT
cdr3_aa: CASSRTGGNEKLFF

v_call: TRBV12-3/TRBV12-4
clone_size: NA
d_call: NA
j_call: TRBJ2-1
cdr3_nt: TGTGCCAGCAGTTTATTGGTTCTCAATGAGCAGTTCTTC
cdr3_aa: CASSLLVLNEQFF

v_call: TRBV6-5
clone_size: NA
d_call: NA
j_call: TRBJ1-1
cdr3_nt: TGTGCCAGCAGTTCGACAGAGAACACTGAAGCTTTCTTT
cdr3_aa: CASSSTENTEAFF

v_call: TRBV6-5
clone_size: NA
d_call: TRBD1
j_call: TRBJ2-4
cdr3_nt: TGTGCCAGCAGCGGGACAGGGACGGTGAACTTC
cdr3_aa: CASSGTGTVNF

v_call: TRBV5-6
clone_size: NA
d_call: NA
j_call: TRBJ2-3
cdr3_nt: TGTGCCAGCAGCTTCGAGGGTAGCACAGATACGCAGTATTTT
cdr3_aa: CASSFEGSTDTQYF

v_call: TRBV4-2
clone_size: NA
d_call: NA
j_call: TRBJ2-3
cdr3_nt: TGTGCCAGCGGGGACAGCACAGATACGCAGTATTTT
cdr3_aa: CASGDSTDTQYF

v_call: TRBV5-6
clone_size: NA
d_call: TRBD1
j_call: TRBJ1-6
cdr3_nt: TGTGCCAGCAGCTTATTCGACAGGGAGGCCCTCCACTTT
cdr3_aa: CASSLFDREALHF

v_call: TRBV5-1
clone_size: NA
d_call: TRBD1
j_call: TRBJ2-3
cdr3_nt: TGCGCCAGCAGCCAACAGGGGCTTAGCACAGATACGCAGTATTTT
cdr3_aa: CASSQQGLSTDTQYF

v_call: TRBV11-3
clone_size: NA
d_call: NA
j_call: TRBJ2-5
cdr3_nt: TGTGCCAGCAGCCTAACACGAGTGGAGAGCGAGACCCAGTACTTC
cdr3_aa: CASSLTRVESETQYF

v_call: TRBV27
clone_size: NA
d_call: TRBD1
j_call: TRBJ1-6
cdr3_nt: TGTGCCAGCAGTTTACGACAGGGATCCTATAATTCACCCCTCCACTTT
cdr3_aa: CASSLRQGSYNSPLHF